This T cell receptor (beta chain) was documented in a study of control samples from healthy donors and cancer patients. The assay was immunoSEQ multiplex PCR, and TCRdb's table has in-frame clones only and misses some. The table records tens of thousands of clones, roughly nine tenths of them present only once. Trimming at V came to 5 bases and at J to 13 bases, leaving 16 bases not matched to a gene. Germline-derived CDR1 and CDR2 are KGHDR and SFDVKD. The CDR3 loop spans 14 amino acids. Input material: blood. The TCR sequence derives from a woman aged 50 to 60 in good health. The V call is TRBV24-1, the J call TRBJ2-7; 7 bases fit TRBD2. In DNA, the CDR3 is TGTGCCACCAGTGCCTCCCACATCGCGGGAGCTCTCTACTTC. It codes for CATSASHIAGALYF.